The rows below give T cell receptor beta chains drawn from one sample of a study of T cells in Graves' hyperthyroidism and ophthalmopathy. TCRdb re-called the multiplex PCR reads through MiXCR, storing one row per CDR3 protein. The sample carries hundreds of thousands of distinct CDR3 sequences, approximately 13% recorded once. Sequencing was done on a sample of blood. The receptors come from a woman aged 18-30 years with Graves' hyperthyroidism. The CDR3 runs from the conserved cysteine through the conserved F or W. The order of the fields is D gene, V gene, clone size, J gene, CDR3 protein, CDR3 DNA. The D gene is left open where the match is weak. Part of the rows lack a size; the others show once, few, many or a class for expanded clones.

D gene: .
V gene: TRBV10-2
clone size: .
J gene: TRBJ1-2
CDR3 protein: CATMDTAGYGYTF
CDR3 DNA: TGCGCCACCATGGACACGGCGGGCTATGGCTACACCTTC

D gene: TRBD2
V gene: TRBV20-1
clone size: many
J gene: TRBJ2-5
CDR3 protein: CSASTSGGPETQYF
CDR3 DNA: TGCAGTGCTAGTACTAGCGGGGGGCCTGAGACCCAGTACTTC

D gene: .
V gene: TRBV5-1
clone size: .
J gene: TRBJ2-7
CDR3 protein: CASSLTGEGYEQYF
CDR3 DNA: TGCGCCAGCAGCTTGACAGGGGAGGGCTACGAGCAGTACTTC

D gene: .
V gene: TRBV27
clone size: few
J gene: TRBJ2-3
CDR3 protein: CASSFYGGPDTQYF
CDR3 DNA: TGTGCCAGCAGTTTTTATGGGGGCCCAGATACGCAGTATTTT

D gene: TRBD1
V gene: TRBV14
clone size: many
J gene: TRBJ1-4
CDR3 protein: CASSQRGQGREKLFF
CDR3 DNA: TGTGCCAGCAGCCAAAGAGGACAGGGACGCGAAAAACTGTTTTTT

D gene: .
V gene: TRBV20-1
clone size: many
J gene: TRBJ1-1
CDR3 protein: CSAGGGETNTEAFF
CDR3 DNA: TGCAGTGCGGGGGGTGGGGAAACCAACACTGAAGCTTTCTTT

D gene: .
V gene: TRBV20-1
clone size: few
J gene: TRBJ1-2
CDR3 protein: CSPSQGDRNYGYTF
CDR3 DNA: TGCAGTCCTTCGCAGGGAGACCGGAACTATGGCTACACCTTC

D gene: TRBD2
V gene: TRBV3-1
clone size: .
J gene: TRBJ2-7
CDR3 protein: CASSYLAGGMNEQYF
CDR3 DNA: TGTGCCAGCAGTTACCTAGCGGGGGGGATGAACGAGCAGTACTTC

D gene: .
V gene: TRBV6-1
clone size: many
J gene: TRBJ1-5
CDR3 protein: CASSEMIGDPNQPQHF
CDR3 DNA: TGTGCCAGCAGTGAAATGATCGGGGACCCTAATCAGCCCCAGCATTTT

D gene: .
V gene: TRBV20-1
clone size: many
J gene: TRBJ2-5
CDR3 protein: CSASTETFQETQYF
CDR3 DNA: TGCAGTGCATCGACAGAGACCTTCCAAGAGACCCAGTACTTC

D gene: TRBD1
V gene: TRBV5-5
clone size: .
J gene: TRBJ1-2
CDR3 protein: CASSIRTGDGYGYTF
CDR3 DNA: TGTGCCAGCAGCATACGGACAGGGGACGGCTATGGCTACACCTTC

D gene: .
V gene: TRBV30
clone size: many
J gene: TRBJ2-5
CDR3 protein: CAWSVGREQLKTQYF
CDR3 DNA: TGTGCCTGGAGTGTAGGTCGTGAGCAATTGAAGACCCAGTACTTC

D gene: .
V gene: TRBV12-3/TRBV12-4
clone size: many
J gene: TRBJ1-1
CDR3 protein: CASSLSPRANTEAFF
CDR3 DNA: TGTGCCAGCAGTTTATCGCCCAGGGCTAACACTGAAGCTTTCTTT

D gene: .
V gene: TRBV2
clone size: many
J gene: TRBJ2-2
CDR3 protein: CASSELSGIRTGELFF
CDR3 DNA: TGTGCCAGCAGTGAACTTTCCGGCATCCGAACCGGGGAGCTGTTTTTT

D gene: TRBD1
V gene: TRBV9
clone size: once
J gene: TRBJ2-2
CDR3 protein: CASSLFGTDNTGELFF
CDR3 DNA: TGTGCCAGCAGCCTCTTTGGGACAGACAACACCGGGGAGCTGTTTTTT

D gene: .
V gene: TRBV18
clone size: many
J gene: TRBJ1-6
CDR3 protein: CASSPTVGSYNSPLHF
CDR3 DNA: TGTGCCAGCTCACCGACGGTGGGCTCCTATAATTCACCCCTCCACTTT

D gene: .
V gene: TRBV6-1
clone size: many
J gene: TRBJ1-1
CDR3 protein: CASNLEMNTEAFF
CDR3 DNA: TGTGCCAGCAACCTAGAGATGAACACTGAAGCTTTCTTT

D gene: .
V gene: TRBV7-2
clone size: many
J gene: TRBJ2-7
CDR3 protein: CASRSGTYEQYF
CDR3 DNA: TGTGCCAGCAGGAGTGGGACCTACGAGCAGTACTTC

D gene: .
V gene: TRBV24-1
clone size: many
J gene: TRBJ2-1
CDR3 protein: CATNSADPSYNEQFF
CDR3 DNA: TGTGCCACCAACTCCGCAGATCCCTCCTACAATGAGCAGTTCTTC

D gene: TRBD2
V gene: TRBV2
clone size: few
J gene: TRBJ2-1
CDR3 protein: CASSSPGLAGGFMGYNEQFF
CDR3 DNA: TGTGCCAGCAGTTCCCCGGGACTAGCGGGAGGGTTTATGGGGTACAATGAGCAGTTCTTC

D gene: .
V gene: TRBV20-1
clone size: many
J gene: TRBJ2-5
CDR3 protein: CSASPGGLETQYF
CDR3 DNA: TGCAGTGCTAGCCCAGGGGGGTTAGAGACCCAGTACTTC

D gene: .
V gene: TRBV9
clone size: many
J gene: TRBJ1-1
CDR3 protein: CASSVEVGGTEAFF
CDR3 DNA: TGTGCCAGCAGCGTAGAGGTAGGCGGGACTGAAGCTTTCTTT

D gene: TRBD1
V gene: TRBV5-1
clone size: .
J gene: TRBJ2-7
CDR3 protein: CASSWGTGGPYEQYF
CDR3 DNA: TGCGCCAGCAGCTGGGGGACAGGGGGGCCCTACGAGCAGTACTTC

D gene: .
V gene: TRBV6-2/TRBV6-3
clone size: many
J gene: TRBJ2-7
CDR3 protein: CASTRPDGSSYEQYF
CDR3 DNA: TGTGCCAGCACAAGGCCCGACGGGAGCTCCTACGAGCAGTACTTC

D gene: .
V gene: TRBV5-1
clone size: few
J gene: TRBJ1-5
CDR3 protein: CASRELRGDSNQPQHF
CDR3 DNA: TGCGCCAGCAGGGAATTAAGGGGAGATAGCAATCAGCCCCAGCATTTT

D gene: .
V gene: TRBV7-9
clone size: many
J gene: TRBJ1-1
CDR3 protein: CASSFRTAKNTEAFF
CDR3 DNA: TGTGCCAGCAGCTTTCGGACAGCGAAAAACACTGAAGCTTTCTTT

D gene: .
V gene: TRBV6-1
clone size: few
J gene: TRBJ1-3
CDR3 protein: CASSLLSPARGTIYF
CDR3 DNA: TGTGCCAGCAGTCTCCTCTCCCCGGCTCGCGGCACCATATATTTT

D gene: .
V gene: TRBV11-2
clone size: many
J gene: TRBJ1-1
CDR3 protein: CASSFEGGHTEAFF
CDR3 DNA: TGTGCCAGCAGCTTCGAGGGAGGGCACACTGAAGCTTTCTTT

D gene: .
V gene: TRBV6-1
clone size: .
J gene: TRBJ2-5
CDR3 protein: CASIRGRIGETQYF
CDR3 DNA: TGTGCCAGCATCCGGGGGAGGATTGGAGAGACCCAGTACTTC

D gene: TRBD1
V gene: TRBV6-1
clone size: many
J gene: TRBJ1-5
CDR3 protein: CASSDLQGYQPQHF
CDR3 DNA: TGTGCCAGCAGTGACCTACAGGGGTACCAGCCCCAGCATTTT

D gene: .
V gene: TRBV19
clone size: few
J gene: TRBJ2-1
CDR3 protein: CASSIEGSRGGNEQFF
CDR3 DNA: TGTGCCAGTAGTATAGAAGGATCAAGGGGCGGTAATGAGCAGTTCTTC

D gene: .
V gene: TRBV6-6
clone size: many
J gene: TRBJ1-1
CDR3 protein: CASSYRLGTPSENTEAFF
CDR3 DNA: TGTGCCAGCAGTTACCGACTCGGGACACCCTCGGAGAACACTGAAGCTTTCTTT

D gene: .
V gene: TRBV6-2/TRBV6-3
clone size: many
J gene: TRBJ2-2
CDR3 protein: CASSYSREAGELFF
CDR3 DNA: TGTGCCAGCAGTTACTCCAGGGAGGCCGGGGAGCTGTTTTTT

D gene: TRBD1
V gene: TRBV7-9
clone size: .
J gene: TRBJ1-2
CDR3 protein: CASSLEPGQGRNYGYTF
CDR3 DNA: TGTGCCAGCAGCTTAGAGCCGGGACAGGGAAGGAACTATGGCTACACCTTC

D gene: .
V gene: TRBV7-2
clone size: few
J gene: TRBJ1-4
CDR3 protein: CASGSPATNEKLFF
CDR3 DNA: TGTGCCAGCGGGAGCCCTGCAACTAATGAAAAACTGTTTTTT

D gene: .
V gene: TRBV6-1
clone size: .
J gene: TRBJ2-7
CDR3 protein: CASRGPYEQYF
CDR3 DNA: TGTGCCAGCAGGGGGCCTTACGAGCAGTACTTC

D gene: .
V gene: TRBV20-1
clone size: .
J gene: TRBJ2-7
CDR3 protein: CSARGPGQWREQYF
CDR3 DNA: TGCAGTGCTAGAGGGCCCGGTCAGTGGCGCGAGCAGTACTTC

D gene: TRBD1
V gene: TRBV6-1
clone size: .
J gene: TRBJ1-2
CDR3 protein: CASSGQGIHGYTF
CDR3 DNA: TGTGCCAGCAGCGGACAGGGGATCCATGGCTACACCTTC

D gene: TRBD1
V gene: TRBV7-2
clone size: many
J gene: TRBJ2-7
CDR3 protein: CASSRTRDRGHEQYF
CDR3 DNA: TGTGCCAGCAGCCGCACCCGGGACAGGGGCCACGAGCAGTACTTC

D gene: TRBD2
V gene: TRBV6-2/TRBV6-3
clone size: many
J gene: TRBJ2-7
CDR3 protein: CASKAGGTYEQYF
CDR3 DNA: TGTGCCAGCAAAGCGGGAGGAACCTACGAGCAGTACTTC

D gene: TRBD1
V gene: TRBV20-1
clone size: many
J gene: TRBJ2-7
CDR3 protein: CSASPYTPGQGSYEQYF
CDR3 DNA: TGCAGTGCTAGCCCTTACACTCCGGGACAGGGTTCCTACGAGCAGTACTTC

D gene: .
V gene: TRBV14
clone size: many
J gene: TRBJ2-7
CDR3 protein: CASSHGLAEQYF
CDR3 DNA: TGTGCCAGCAGCCATGGGTTGGCCGAGCAGTACTTC

D gene: .
V gene: TRBV19
clone size: .
J gene: TRBJ1-6
CDR3 protein: CASKARQDIGNSPLHF
CDR3 DNA: TGTGCCAGTAAAGCGCGCCAGGACATAGGAAATTCACCCCTCCACTTT

D gene: .
V gene: TRBV4-1
clone size: .
J gene: TRBJ1-3
CDR3 protein: CASSQELRVLSGNTIYF
CDR3 DNA: TGCGCCAGCAGCCAAGAGCTCAGGGTTCTCTCTGGAAACACCATATATTTT

D gene: .
V gene: TRBV11-2
clone size: .
J gene: TRBJ1-5
CDR3 protein: CASSFSHSVNQPQHF
CDR3 DNA: TGTGCCAGCAGCTTTAGTCATTCTGTTAATCAGCCCCAGCATTTT

D gene: TRBD2
V gene: TRBV6-2/TRBV6-3
clone size: .
J gene: TRBJ2-3
CDR3 protein: CASSPLLAGVRADTQYF
CDR3 DNA: TGTGCCAGCAGCCCCCTGTTAGCGGGAGTGAGGGCAGATACGCAGTATTTT

D gene: TRBD1
V gene: TRBV4-3
clone size: many
J gene: TRBJ2-7
CDR3 protein: CASSQVSVGTGSEQYF
CDR3 DNA: TGCGCCAGCAGCCAAGTATCTGTGGGGACAGGGTCCGAGCAGTACTTC

D gene: .
V gene: TRBV20-1
clone size: .
J gene: TRBJ2-5
CDR3 protein: CSAGVLGTPEGTQYF
CDR3 DNA: TGCAGTGCCGGAGTTCTCGGGACCCCTGAGGGGACCCAGTACTTC

D gene: .
V gene: TRBV19
clone size: few
J gene: TRBJ1-3
CDR3 protein: CASSISPGSGNTIYF
CDR3 DNA: TGTGCCAGTAGTATCAGTCCAGGCTCTGGAAACACCATATATTTT

D gene: TRBD1
V gene: TRBV11-2
clone size: many
J gene: TRBJ2-3
CDR3 protein: CASNPDRVGGTQYF
CDR3 DNA: TGTGCCAGCAACCCCGACAGGGTTGGAGGTACGCAGTATTTT

D gene: TRBD2
V gene: TRBV5-6
clone size: .
J gene: TRBJ2-1
CDR3 protein: CASSLLAGGPIDEQFF
CDR3 DNA: TGTGCCAGCAGCCTGTTAGCGGGAGGGCCAATAGATGAGCAGTTCTTC

D gene: .
V gene: TRBV20-1
clone size: many
J gene: TRBJ1-1
CDR3 protein: CSARVREGTEAFF
CDR3 DNA: TGCAGTGCTAGAGTTAGGGAGGGGACTGAAGCTTTCTTT

D gene: .
V gene: TRBV5-1
clone size: few
J gene: TRBJ2-1
CDR3 protein: CASREPASYNEQFF
CDR3 DNA: TGCGCCAGCAGGGAGCCGGCCTCCTACAATGAGCAGTTCTTC

D gene: .
V gene: TRBV29-1
clone size: .
J gene: TRBJ2-3
CDR3 protein: CSAGWDTQYF
CDR3 DNA: TGCAGCGCTGGGTGGGATACGCAGTATTTT